This T cell receptor beta chain came from a study of shared clonotypes between healthy human individuals. On this clone: The antigen is not known.

Study-wide results and limits: Relative to their counterparts shared across all four donors, non-shared clonotypes exhibited diminished generation probabilities.

With CCR7-negative CD45RA+ TemRA cells, CD45RO+ cells were combined in CD8 memory. This CDR3 is 17 amino acids long. J lost 7 bases, V lost 4 bases, and 8 bases had no gene match. Germline V lookup: CDR1 SGHRS, CDR2 YFSETQ. Sequencing was performed with immunoSEQ multiplex PCR; in TCRdb, only in-frame clones are kept and a portion is missing. The sample lists approximately 110,000 clones, around 71% occurring once. The V and J genes are TRBV5-1 and TRBJ2-1; 16 positions agree with TRBD2. The TCR comes from a woman between 25 and 40 years old in good health. Sequenced material: memory CD8+ T cells sorted from blood. Subset defined: CD45RO+ cells pooled with CCR7-negative TemRA cells. CDR3 amino acids: CASSTTGTSGRGNEQFF. The CDR3 coding sequence is TGCGCCAGCAGCACAACCGGGACTAGCGGGAGGGGGAATGAGCAGTTCTTC.